This T cell receptor beta chain appears in the sequencing data of a study of T and B cells in COVID-19 patients. Study summary: Active-infection patients were older, median 67 years, than recovered patients, median approximately 36 years. About 90% of the roughly 20 active-infection patients had comorbidities associated with unfavorable COVID-19 outcome.

Germline V gives CDR1 GTSNPN, CDR2 SVGIG (reference sequence). This CDR3 has 13 residues. Trimming took 3 bases from V and 1 from J, leaving 9 bases between them. TRB was amplified from about 260-540 ng of blood genomic DNA. About this clonotype: Its antigen is still unknown.

BIOMED2 TRB-A/B primer pools were used in multiplex TRB PCR. TCRdb analysed the multiplex PCR reads with MiXCR anew, one entry per CDR3 protein. Among approximately 11,000 distinct CDR3 sequences listed, around 33% were seen once. Notes on the study in general: Exclusive to the recovered cohort were thousands of TCR clusters, roughly 34 of them with low generation probability. No sequencing was yet done of CD4+, regulatory or CD8+ subsets, or of SARS-CoV-2-responsive or tetramer+ sorted cells.

Sequenced sample: blood. The origin of this receptor is a human donor with active COVID-19. The chain links TRBV30 to TRBJ1-1, with a weak D call TRBD1 (6 bases). In nucleotides, the CDR3 is TGTGCCTGGAGCAGACAGGCGAACACTGAAGCTTTCTTT. This translates into CAWSRQANTEAFF.